The 31 T cell receptor beta chains listed next were all sequenced from one sample in a study of TIL therapy for anti-PD-1-resistant metastatic lung cancer. The immunoSEQ assay was v3. The repertoire was sequenced with immunoSEQ multiplex PCR; TCRdb's copy has only in-frame clones and lacks some. The data hold around 26,000 clones, with less than 65% observed a single time. As for time point: pre-treatment sample, taken before nivolumab and TIL therapy. The tumor samples were excised metastases, mostly pleural nodules or supraclavicular lymph nodes. This specimen consisted of tumor tissue, obtained at baseline. The receptors stem from a woman aged 25-80 years with non-small cell lung cancer.

This chain uses TRBV5-4 with TRBJ2-3; D uncertain. The CDR3 totals 16 residues. Trimming stripped 3 bases from V and 1 base from J, with 15 bases between. Germline V gene lookup returns CDR1 SGHNT and CDR2 YYREEE (reference sequence). CDR3 nucleotides: TGTGCCAGCAGCTCGGTGGGCGGCGGCGGCACAGATACGCAGTATTTT. Translation: CASSSVGGGGTDTQYF.

In its sample, this clone was seen once. The rearrangement joins TRBV29-1 to TRBJ2-1, with a possible D match to TRBD1 (6 bases). Per germline, CDR1 SQVTM and CDR2 ANQGSEA. The CDR3 consists of 14 residues. V was shortened by 0 bases and J by 9 bases, with 15 bases between the two germline ends. The CDR3 region is CSVEDPMGAGEQFF. In DNA form, the CDR3 reads TGCAGCGTTGAAGATCCAATGGGGGCGGGTGAGCAGTTCTTC.

The chain joins TRBV27 to TRBJ2-2, with a tentative D call TRBD2 (6 bases). The CDR3 is 15 amino acids. Looked up from germline, CDR1 is MNHEY and CDR2 is SMNVEV (reference sequence). The ends were cut back, 6 bases at V and 5 bases at J, with 16 bases in the middle. The CDR3 sequence is CASRGGTLVTGELFF. The CDR3 coding sequence is TGTGCCAGCAGAGGCGGGACGCTCGTGACCGGGGAGCTGTTTTTT.

The V call is TRBV14, the J call TRBJ2-1, with TRBD2 identical over 8 bases. After removal of 4 bases from V and 10 bases from J, the junction contained 12 bases not matched to a gene. This CDR3 has 15 residues. CDR1 SGHDN and CDR2 FVKESK come from the germline V gene. The CDR3 spells CASSPWAGGPPEQFF. The CDR3 DNA follows: TGTGCCAGCAGCCCCTGGGCGGGAGGCCCCCCCGAGCAGTTCTTC.

The CDR3 spells CASSKAGGQSSGNTIYF. CDR3 nucleotides: TGTGCCAGCAGCAAAGCAGGGGGTCAATCCTCTGGAAACACCATATATTTT. V usage is TRBV7-9 and J usage is TRBJ1-3, with 7 positions matching TRBD1. V gave up 5 bases and J gave up 0 bases; unmatched junction bases: 10. The CDR3 consists of 17 residues. Germline assignment: CDR1 SEHNR and CDR2 FQNEAQ (reference sequence).

The V call is TRBV5-6, the J call TRBJ1-1; D remains ambiguous. CDR3 length: 15 amino acids. From germline, CDR1 is SGHDT and CDR2 YYEEEE. Trimming cost V 1 base and J 3 bases, with 13 bases left between them. The CDR3 DNA sequence: TGTGCCAGCAGCTTGTCGTGGAATCGGGACACTGAAGCTTTCTTT. It yields the protein CASSLSWNRDTEAFF.

J is TRBJ2-3 and V is TRBV7-9; D possibly corresponds to TRBD1 (7 bases). The CDR3 is 12 amino acids. Germline CDR1 SEHNR, CDR2 FQNEAQ (reference sequence). The ends were cut back, 6 bases at V and 7 bases at J, with 11 bases in the middle. The CDR3 is CASRQGGNTQYF. Here the CDR3 DNA reads TGTGCCAGCAGGCAGGGGGGAAATACGCAGTATTTT.

This clone was counted once. The chain has TRBV10-1 and TRBJ2-5; 11 bases are shared with TRBD2. The ends lost 5 bases at V and 5 bases at J; junction bases unmatched: 7. CDR3 length: 15 residues. Germline loops: CDR1 WNHNN, CDR2 SYGVQD (reference sequence). CDR3 loop: CASSSQTSGKETQYF. DNA of the CDR3: TGCGCCAGCAGTTCCCAGACTAGCGGGAAGGAGACCCAGTACTTC.

The chain links TRBV27 to TRBJ2-3; 8 bases are a match to TRBD1. V dropped 6 bases and J dropped 3; count of bases not matched to a gene: 8. This CDR3 is built from 15 residues. Germline lookup yields CDR1 MNHEY and CDR2 SMNVEV (reference sequence). The DNA of the CDR3 is TGTGCCAGCAGCCGAACAGGGGGGCGTACAGATACGCAGTATTTT. Protein sequence: CASSRTGGRTDTQYF.

V is TRBV19 and J is TRBJ2-1; 14 bases match TRBD2. The CDR3 spans 17 residues. Unmatched junction bases numbered 9, after V lost 4 bases and J lost 7 bases. The germline V gene encodes CDR1 LNHDA and CDR2 SQIVND (reference sequence). The CDR3 loop reads CASSTGPGTSGSNEQFF. For the CDR3, the DNA is TGTGCCAGTAGTACAGGCCCTGGGACTAGCGGGAGTAATGAGCAGTTCTTC.

This sequence joins TRBV6-5 and TRBJ1-2, with 9 bases fitting TRBD1. Germline V gene data show CDR1 as MNHEY and CDR2 as SVGAGI. The CDR3 length is 13 residues. The J segment lost 5 bases and the V segment lost 5 bases, leaving 3 bases of the junction unmatched. In DNA form, the CDR3 reads TGTGCCAGCAGTGGGACAGGGCTTTATGGCTACACCTTC. The encoded protein is CASSGTGLYGYTF.

The count of this clone is one. The chain uses TRBV7-7 and TRBJ2-2; the D call may be TRBD1 or TRBD2 (5 bases each). The V gene lost 6 bases and the J gene lost 5 bases, with 13 bases spanning the gap. This CDR3 has 14 residues. Germline assignment: CDR1 SSHAT and CDR2 FNYEAQ (reference sequence). The CDR3 sequence is CASSLRDRTGELFF. For the CDR3, the DNA is TGTGCCAGCAGTCTCCGGGACCGAACCGGGGAGCTGTTTTTT.

The chain links TRBV6-6 to TRBJ1-5, with D maybe TRBD1 (5 bases). Trimming left V 7 bases short and J 6 bases short, with 16 bases between. CDR1 MNHNY and CDR2 SVGAGI come from the germline V gene (reference sequence). This CDR3 comprises 14 residues. CDR3 DNA: TGTGCCAGCACGGACACCGCCCTTGTTCAGCCCCAGCATTTT. This encodes CASTDTALVQPQHF.

The chain has TRBV25-1 and TRBJ2-7; no clear D. V was shortened by 4 bases and J by 9 bases, with 10 bases between the two germline ends. The CDR3 is made up of 11 amino acids. Germline CDR1 is MGHDK and CDR2 is SYGVNS. The CDR3 DNA sequence: TGTGCCAGCAGTGCGGGCGGTCCGCAGTACTTC. It codes for CASSAGGPQYF.

This clone was detected only a few times. The chain links TRBV30 to TRBJ1-2; D is uncertain. Germline V gives CDR1 GTSNPN, CDR2 SVGIG (reference sequence). This CDR3 is 12 amino acids long. V was pared by 4 bases and J by 4 bases, with 10 bases between. The CDR3, as DNA: TGTGCCTGGATGGAGCTGCCCTATGGCTACACCTTC. Translated, it gives CAWMELPYGYTF.

The V gene is TRBV29-1, the J gene TRBJ2-1, with 7 bases fitting TRBD2. Germline CDR1 and CDR2: SQVTM and ANQGSEA. This CDR3 spans 15 amino acids. The V and J ends lost 5 bases and 1 base, in that order; junction bases with no gene match: 8. The CDR3 sequence: CSVRIAGISYNEQFF. The CDR3 region has the DNA TGCAGCGTTCGTATAGCGGGCATTTCCTACAATGAGCAGTTCTTC.

The gene calls are TRBV2 and TRBJ2-7, with unresolved D. The CDR3 covers 13 residues. Per the germline V gene, CDR1 is SNHLY and CDR2 is FYNNEI. Trimming took 6 bases from V and 3 from J, leaving 12 bases between them. CDR3 bases: TGTGCCAGCAGCGCCGGTACGATCTACGAGCAGTACTTC. Its protein is CASSAGTIYEQYF. The complete variable domain, with remaining parts taken from reference TRBV2 and TRBJ2-7, reads EPEVTQTPSHQVTQMGQEVILRCVPISNHLYFYWYRQILGQKVEFLVSFYNNEISEKSEIFDDQFSVERPDGSNFTLKIRSTKLEDSAMYFCASSAGTIYEQYFGPGTRLTVT.

This chain uses TRBV5-5 with TRBJ1-2; no reliable D call. Per germline, CDR1 SGHKS and CDR2 YYEKEE (reference sequence). This CDR3 is built from 13 residues. V was clipped by 2 bases and J by 2 bases, with 7 bases between them. CDR3 nucleotides: TGTGCCAGCAGCTTATCCATGAACTATGGCTACACCTTC. Amino acids: CASSLSMNYGYTF.

The chain carries TRBV7-6 and TRBJ2-5, with unresolved D. Germline-derived CDR1 and CDR2 are SGHVS and FNYEAQ. Trimming removed 2 bases from V and 2 bases from J, with 12 bases in between. This CDR3 comprises 15 residues. CDR3 amino acids: CASSLSRLGQETQYF. The CDR3, as DNA: TGTGCCAGCAGCTTAAGTAGGCTAGGACAAGAGACCCAGTACTTC.

The chain combines TRBV7-8 with TRBJ1-2; D ambiguous. The CDR3 runs to 14 residues. Between the trimmed V and J ends, which lost 1 base and 3 bases, there was a span of 9 bases. The germline CDR1 and CDR2 sequences are SGHVS and FQNEAQ. In nucleotides, the CDR3 is TGTGCCAGCAGCTTAGAGGGTTTCGACTATGGCTACACCTTC. Translation gives CASSLEGFDYGYTF.

This chain connects TRBV4-2 to TRBJ2-7, with 12 bases identical to TRBD2. The length of the CDR3 is 16 residues. In germline, CDR1 is LGHNA, CDR2 YNFKEQ. The trim removed 5 bases at V and 5 bases at J, leaving 10 bases unmatched. CDR3 bases: TGTGCCAGCAGCTTGGGGGTCGGACTAGCGGGGAACGAGCAGTACTTC. Translated, it gives CASSLGVGLAGNEQYF.

This clone was picked up a small number of times. The chain has TRBV9 and TRBJ1-2; D is perhaps TRBD1 (5 bases). The CDR3 runs to 11 residues. Trimming stripped 3 bases from V and 8 bases from J, with 8 bases between. Germline V gene sequence: CDR1 SGDLS, CDR2 YYNGEE. In nucleotides, the CDR3 is TGTGCCAGCAGCGCGTACAGGGGCTACACCTTC. Amino acids: CASSAYRGYTF.

The chain couples TRBV9 to TRBJ2-1; D is possibly TRBD2 (5 bases). Per germline, CDR1 SGDLS and CDR2 YYNGEE. The CDR3 length is 13 residues. V shed 0 bases and J shed 8 bases, with 9 bases lying between them. Here the CDR3 DNA reads TGTGCCAGCAGCGTAGAAGAGGGCTATGAGCAGTTCTTC. This codes for CASSVEEGYEQFF.

This clone showed up just a few times. The gene calls are TRBV30 and TRBJ2-7; D is ambiguous. The CDR3 sequence is 12 residues long. From germline, CDR1 is GTSNPN and CDR2 SVGIG (reference sequence). The germline V and J ends were trimmed by 8 bases and 3 bases, with 14 bases remaining between them. DNA of the CDR3: TGTGCCCCCTACGGGTGGGACTACGAGCAGTACTTC. Amino acid sequence: CAPYGWDYEQYF.

The chain couples TRBV30 to TRBJ1-4, with D possibly being TRBD1 (6 bases). Germline CDR1 and CDR2: GTSNPN and SVGIG (reference sequence). The CDR3 extends over 14 amino acids. V lost 5 bases and J lost 6, with 16 bases in between. The chain's CDR3 is CAWGSGGAYEKLFF. CDR3 nucleotides: TGTGCCTGGGGTTCGGGGGGCGCGTATGAAAAACTGTTTTTT.

This clone was seen a few times. The chain recombines TRBV30 with TRBJ1-3; 10 bases map to TRBD1. Germline V lookup: CDR1 GTSNPN, CDR2 SVGIG (reference sequence). Losses at the gene ends were 2 bases for V and 8 bases for J; bases not matched to a gene: 3. This CDR3 is built from 13 residues. In DNA, the CDR3 is TGTGCCTGGAGTACGGACAGGGGGGACACCATATATTTT. Translation: CAWSTDRGDTIYF.

The rearrangement links TRBV19 to TRBJ1-1; 8 bases are shared with TRBD1. Germline V lookup: CDR1 LNHDA, CDR2 SQIVND (reference sequence). This CDR3 is built from 16 residues. J gave up 3 bases and V 6 bases, and 12 bases lay outside the gene matches. The CDR3 sequence is CASSKTPGQADTEAFF. The CDR3, as DNA: TGTGCCAGTAGCAAGACCCCGGGACAGGCCGACACTGAAGCTTTCTTT.

The chain is built from TRBV5-1 and TRBJ1-5; possibly TRBD1 for D (6 bases). CDR1 is SGHRS, CDR2 YFSETQ, per germline. The CDR3 consists of 15 residues. Trimming stripped 3 bases from V and 0 bases from J, with 10 bases between. In DNA, the CDR3 is TGCGCCAGCAGCTCGGGACAATATAGCAATCAGCCCCAGCATTTT. Protein: CASSSGQYSNQPQHF.

This chain uses TRBV5-1 with TRBJ2-7, with TRBD1 matching 11 bases. This CDR3 has 17 amino acids. Unmatched junction bases numbered 10, after V lost 4 bases and J lost 1 base. Germline V gene data show CDR1 as SGHRS and CDR2 as YFSETQ. The DNA of the CDR3 is TGCGCCAGCAGCCGTACCACGGGACAGGGGGTTTCCTACGAGCAGTACTTC. Translating it yields CASSRTTGQGVSYEQYF.

This clone was seen only a few times. The chain recombines TRBV6-1 with TRBJ2-7, with D maybe TRBD2 (5 bases). V was trimmed by 6 bases and J by 1 base, leaving 13 bases between them. CDR1 is MNHNS and CDR2 is SASEGT in the germline V gene. CDR3 length equals 14 residues. As DNA, the CDR3 is TGTGCCAGCAGCCGCTACCGGGAATCCTACGAGCAGTACTTC. Protein sequence: CASSRYRESYEQYF.

The chain joins TRBV4-1 to TRBJ1-2, with D unclear. V was shortened by 0 bases and J by 7 bases, with 15 bases between the two germline ends. The CDR3 runs 15 residues. The germline V gene encodes CDR1 MGHRA and CDR2 YSYEKL. CDR3: CASSQDLRSYSGYTF. Here the CDR3 DNA reads TGCGCCAGCAGCCAAGATTTACGCAGCTACTCTGGCTACACCTTC.